The clone carrying this TCR beta chain was counted only a few times. What it binds is not known. Researchers amplified the TCR beta CDR3 regions from RNA transcripts. Carried out on the TCR CDR3, a first-round RT-PCR used the HTBI primer set. MiXCR was run by TCRdb on the multiplex PCR reads, yielding one entry per CDR3 protein. The sample shows around 540,000 distinct CDR3 sequences, 15% to 20% of them seen only once. This sample was taken from a study of T cells in Graves' hyperthyroidism and ophthalmopathy. CDR1 and CDR2 (germline): MGHDK, SYGVNS. This CDR3 contains 16 residues. V was shortened by 1 base and J by 0 bases, with 12 bases between the two germline ends. Findings of the study overall: A 13 V-J model separated ophthalmopathy from stable hyperthyroidism.

This receptor was identified in a woman younger than 45 with Graves' ophthalmopathy. V usage is TRBV25-1 and J usage is TRBJ1-2; D might be TRBD1 (6 bases). The sample was blood. The CDR3 coding sequence is TGTGCCAGCAGTGAATTGAGGGGGGGAGCTAACTATGGCTACACCTTC. This codes for CASSELRGGANYGYTF.